The clone carrying this TCR beta chain occurred many times. Its antigen is not identified. The data were taken from a study of CD8 T cells in ankylosing spondylitis. Study-wide results and caveats: Made up of fewer than 10 highly homologous variants, a TCR beta motif appeared characteristic of ankylosing spondylitis blood. Disease-linked clones reportedly concentrated significantly in matched ankylosing spondylitis synovial fluid.

This CDR3 has 15 amino acids. V was clipped by 3 bases and J by 7 bases, with 14 bases between them. Germline CDR1 SGDLS, CDR2 YYNGEE. MiXCR, applied by TCRdb to the 5' RACE reads, yields one record per CDR3 protein. Here the sample spans several thousand distinct CDR3 sequences, approximately 2.3% being singletons. Material: blood, either unsorted or a sorted T cell fraction (not recorded which). The J gene is TRBJ1-6, the V gene TRBV9; a possible D gene is TRBD1 (6 bases). The receptor was derived from a male donor with ankylosing spondylitis or in good health (not recorded which). CDR3: CASSADGGANSPLHF. The CDR3 region has the DNA TGTGCCAGCAGCGCCGATGGGGGGGCGAATTCACCCCTCCACTTT.